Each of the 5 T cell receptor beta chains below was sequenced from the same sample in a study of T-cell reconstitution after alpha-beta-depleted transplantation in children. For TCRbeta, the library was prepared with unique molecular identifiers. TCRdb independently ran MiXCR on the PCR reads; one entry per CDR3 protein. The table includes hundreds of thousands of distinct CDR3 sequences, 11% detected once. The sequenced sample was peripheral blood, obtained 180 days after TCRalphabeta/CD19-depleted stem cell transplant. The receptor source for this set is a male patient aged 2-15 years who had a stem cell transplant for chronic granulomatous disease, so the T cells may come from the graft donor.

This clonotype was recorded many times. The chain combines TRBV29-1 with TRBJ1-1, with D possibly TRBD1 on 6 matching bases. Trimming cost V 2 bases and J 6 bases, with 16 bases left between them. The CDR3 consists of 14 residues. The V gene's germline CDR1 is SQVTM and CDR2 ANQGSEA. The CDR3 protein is CSVEFQQGMSEAFF. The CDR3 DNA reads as TGCAGCGTTGAATTCCAACAGGGAATGTCTGAAGCTTTCTTT.

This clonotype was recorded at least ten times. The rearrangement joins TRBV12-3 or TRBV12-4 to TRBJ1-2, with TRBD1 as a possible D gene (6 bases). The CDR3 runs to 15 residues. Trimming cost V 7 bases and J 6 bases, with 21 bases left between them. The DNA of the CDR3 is TGTGCCAGCACCAACCCCTGGAGGGGGGCGGATGGCTACACCTTC. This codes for CASTNPWRGADGYTF.

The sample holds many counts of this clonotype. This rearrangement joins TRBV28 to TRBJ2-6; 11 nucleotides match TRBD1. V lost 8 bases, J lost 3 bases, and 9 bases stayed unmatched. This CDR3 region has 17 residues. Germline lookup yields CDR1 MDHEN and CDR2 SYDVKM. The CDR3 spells CASAGGQGVGGANVLTF. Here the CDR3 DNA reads TGTGCCAGCGCTGGGGGACAGGGGGTCGGTGGGGCCAACGTCCTGACTTTC.

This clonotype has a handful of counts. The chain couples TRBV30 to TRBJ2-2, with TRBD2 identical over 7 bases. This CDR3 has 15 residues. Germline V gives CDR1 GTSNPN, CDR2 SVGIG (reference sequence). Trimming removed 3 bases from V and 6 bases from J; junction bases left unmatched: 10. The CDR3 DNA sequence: TGTGCCTGGAGGTGGGGGGGAGTATCCCCCGGGGAGCTGTTTTTT. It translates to CAWRWGGVSPGELFF. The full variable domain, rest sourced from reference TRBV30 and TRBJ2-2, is SQTIHQWPATLVQPVGSPLSLECTVEGTSNPNLYWYRQAAGRGLQLLFYSVGIGQISSEVPQNLSASRPQDRQFILSSKKLLLSDSGFYLCAWRWGGVSPGELFFGEGSRLTVL.

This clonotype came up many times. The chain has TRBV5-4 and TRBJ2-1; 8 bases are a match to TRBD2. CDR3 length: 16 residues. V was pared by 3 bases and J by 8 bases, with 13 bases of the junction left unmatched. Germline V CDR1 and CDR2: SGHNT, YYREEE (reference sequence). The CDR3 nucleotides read TGTGCCAGCAGCTCCGCTATCTCCGGGGGGGGAGATGAGCAGTTCTTC. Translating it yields CASSSAISGGGDEQFF. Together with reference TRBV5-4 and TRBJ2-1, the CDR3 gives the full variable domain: ETGVTQSPTHLIKTRGQQVTLRCSSQSGHNTVSWYQQALGQGPQFIFQYYREEENGRGNFPPRFSGLQFPNYSSELNVNALELDDSALYLCASSSAISGGGDEQFFGPGTRLTVL.